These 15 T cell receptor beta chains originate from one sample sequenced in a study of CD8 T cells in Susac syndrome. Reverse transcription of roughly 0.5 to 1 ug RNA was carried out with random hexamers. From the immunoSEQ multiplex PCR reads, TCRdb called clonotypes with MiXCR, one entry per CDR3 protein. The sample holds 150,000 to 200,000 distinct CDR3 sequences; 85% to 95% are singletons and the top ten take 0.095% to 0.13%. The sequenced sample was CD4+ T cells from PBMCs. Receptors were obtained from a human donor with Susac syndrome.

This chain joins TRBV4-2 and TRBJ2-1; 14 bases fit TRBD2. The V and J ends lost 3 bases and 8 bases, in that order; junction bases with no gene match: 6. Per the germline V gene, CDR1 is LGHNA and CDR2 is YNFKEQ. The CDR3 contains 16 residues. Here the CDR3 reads CASSQETSGGADEQFF. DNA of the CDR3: TGTGCCAGCAGCCAGGAGACTAGCGGGGGGGCCGATGAGCAGTTCTTC.

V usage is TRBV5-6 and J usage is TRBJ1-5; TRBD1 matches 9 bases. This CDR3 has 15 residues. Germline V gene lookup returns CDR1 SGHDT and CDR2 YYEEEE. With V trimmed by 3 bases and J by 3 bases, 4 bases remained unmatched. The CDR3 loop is CASSSLQGANQPQHF. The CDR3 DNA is TGTGCCAGCAGCTCTTTACAGGGGGCCAATCAGCCCCAGCATTTT.

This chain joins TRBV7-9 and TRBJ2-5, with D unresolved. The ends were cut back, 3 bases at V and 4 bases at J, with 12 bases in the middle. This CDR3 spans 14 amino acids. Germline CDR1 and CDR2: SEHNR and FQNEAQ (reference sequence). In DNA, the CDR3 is TGTGCCAGCAGCTTCCCGATGGTGGCAGAGACCCAGTACTTC. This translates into CASSFPMVAETQYF.

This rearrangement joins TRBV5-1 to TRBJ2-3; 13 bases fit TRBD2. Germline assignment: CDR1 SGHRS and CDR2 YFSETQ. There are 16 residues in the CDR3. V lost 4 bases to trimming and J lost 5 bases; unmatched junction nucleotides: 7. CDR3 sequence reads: CASSRGLAGTEDTQYF. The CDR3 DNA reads TGCGCCAGCAGCAGGGGACTAGCGGGGACGGAAGATACGCAGTATTTT.

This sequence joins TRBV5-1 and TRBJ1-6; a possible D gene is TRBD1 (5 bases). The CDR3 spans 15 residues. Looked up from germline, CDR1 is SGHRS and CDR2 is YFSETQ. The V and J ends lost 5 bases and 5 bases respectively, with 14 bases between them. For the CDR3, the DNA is TGCGCCAGCAGTGGTGCAGGGTTGGATAATTCACCCCTCCACTTT. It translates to CASSGAGLDNSPLHF.

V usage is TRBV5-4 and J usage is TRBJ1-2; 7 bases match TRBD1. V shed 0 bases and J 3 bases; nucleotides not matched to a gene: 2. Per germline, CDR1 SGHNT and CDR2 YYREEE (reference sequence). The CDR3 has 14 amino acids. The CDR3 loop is CASSLEGAHYGYTF. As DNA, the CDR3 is TGTGCCAGCAGCTTGGAGGGGGCGCACTATGGCTACACCTTC.

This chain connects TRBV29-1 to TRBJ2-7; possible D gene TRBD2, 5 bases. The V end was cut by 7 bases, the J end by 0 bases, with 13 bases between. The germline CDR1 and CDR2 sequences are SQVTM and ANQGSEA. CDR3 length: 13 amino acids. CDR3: CSASSSSSYEQYF. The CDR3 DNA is TGCAGCGCGTCTAGCTCTAGCTCCTACGAGCAGTACTTC.

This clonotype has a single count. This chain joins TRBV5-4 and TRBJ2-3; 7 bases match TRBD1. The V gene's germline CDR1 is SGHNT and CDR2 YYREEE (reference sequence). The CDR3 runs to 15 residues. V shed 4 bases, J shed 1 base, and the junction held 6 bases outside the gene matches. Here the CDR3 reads CASSLGTDGTDTQYF. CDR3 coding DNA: TGTGCCAGCAGCCTAGGGACAGACGGCACAGATACGCAGTATTTT.

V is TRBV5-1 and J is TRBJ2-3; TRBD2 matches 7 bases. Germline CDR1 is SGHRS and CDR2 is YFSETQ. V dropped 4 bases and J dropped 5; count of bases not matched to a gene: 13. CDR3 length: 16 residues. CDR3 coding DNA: TGCGCCAGCAGCACTATATCTCGGGACTACCGAGATACGCAGTATTTT. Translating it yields CASSTISRDYRDTQYF.

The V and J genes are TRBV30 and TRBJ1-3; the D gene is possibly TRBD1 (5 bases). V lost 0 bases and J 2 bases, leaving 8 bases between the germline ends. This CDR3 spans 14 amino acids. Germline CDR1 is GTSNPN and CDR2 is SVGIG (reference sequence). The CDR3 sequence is CAWSVRGTGNTIYF. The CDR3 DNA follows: TGTGCCTGGAGTGTTCGGGGGACTGGAAACACCATATATTTT.

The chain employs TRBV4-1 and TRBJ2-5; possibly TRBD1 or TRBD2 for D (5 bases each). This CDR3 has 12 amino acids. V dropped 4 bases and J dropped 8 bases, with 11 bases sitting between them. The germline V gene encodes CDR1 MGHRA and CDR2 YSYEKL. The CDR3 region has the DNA TGCGCCAGCAGCCGAGCAGGGAGTACCCAGTACTTC. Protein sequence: CASSRAGSTQYF.

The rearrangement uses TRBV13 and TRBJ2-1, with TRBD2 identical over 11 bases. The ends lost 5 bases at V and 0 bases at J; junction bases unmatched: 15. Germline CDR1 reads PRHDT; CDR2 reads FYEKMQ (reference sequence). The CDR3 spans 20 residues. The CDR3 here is CASSTYFLAGGTSSYNEQFF. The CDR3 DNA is TGTGCCAGCAGCACCTACTTTCTAGCGGGGGGTACCTCCTCCTACAATGAGCAGTTCTTC.

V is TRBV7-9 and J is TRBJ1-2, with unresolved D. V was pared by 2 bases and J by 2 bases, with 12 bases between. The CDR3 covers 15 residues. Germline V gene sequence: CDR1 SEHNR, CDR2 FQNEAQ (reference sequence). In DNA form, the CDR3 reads TGTGCCAGCAGCTTAAGTGGCAGGACCAACTATGGCTACACCTTC. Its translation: CASSLSGRTNYGYTF.

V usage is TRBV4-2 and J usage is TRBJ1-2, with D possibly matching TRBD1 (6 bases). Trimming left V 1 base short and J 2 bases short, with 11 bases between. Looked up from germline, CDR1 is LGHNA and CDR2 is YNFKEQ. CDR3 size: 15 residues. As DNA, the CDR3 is TGTGCCAGCAGCCAAGTCGGACAGACAAACTATGGCTACACCTTC. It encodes CASSQVGQTNYGYTF.

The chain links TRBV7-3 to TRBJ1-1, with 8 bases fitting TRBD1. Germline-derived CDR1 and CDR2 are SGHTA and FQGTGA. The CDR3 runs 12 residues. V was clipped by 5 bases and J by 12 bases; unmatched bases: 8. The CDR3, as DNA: TGTGCCAGCAGCCATGGACAGGGTATTCCTTTCTTT. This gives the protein CASSHGQGIPFF.